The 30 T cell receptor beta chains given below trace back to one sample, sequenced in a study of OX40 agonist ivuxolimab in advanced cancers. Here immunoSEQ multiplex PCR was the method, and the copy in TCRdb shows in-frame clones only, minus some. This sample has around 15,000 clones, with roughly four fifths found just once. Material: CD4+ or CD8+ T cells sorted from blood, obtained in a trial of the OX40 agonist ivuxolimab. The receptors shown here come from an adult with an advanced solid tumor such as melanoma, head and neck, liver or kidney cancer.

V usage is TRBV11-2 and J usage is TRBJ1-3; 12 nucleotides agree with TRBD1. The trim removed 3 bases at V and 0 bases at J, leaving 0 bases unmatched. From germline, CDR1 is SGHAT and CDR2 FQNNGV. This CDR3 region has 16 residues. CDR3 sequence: CASSLGQGASGNTIYF. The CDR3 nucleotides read TGTGCCAGCAGCTTGGGACAGGGGGCCTCTGGAAACACCATATATTTT.

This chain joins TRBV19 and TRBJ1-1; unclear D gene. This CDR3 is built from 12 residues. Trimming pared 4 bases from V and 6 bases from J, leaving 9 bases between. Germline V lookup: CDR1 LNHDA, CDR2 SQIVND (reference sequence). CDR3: CASSTDHPEAFF. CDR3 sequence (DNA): TGTGCCAGTAGTACGGACCACCCTGAAGCTTTCTTT.

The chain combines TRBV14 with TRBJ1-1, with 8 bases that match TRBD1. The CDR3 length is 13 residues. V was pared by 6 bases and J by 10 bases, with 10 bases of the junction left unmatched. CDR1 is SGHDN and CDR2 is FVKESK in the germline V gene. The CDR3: CASSLGGQGRAFF. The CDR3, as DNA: TGTGCCAGCAGTCTAGGAGGACAGGGCCGAGCTTTCTTT.

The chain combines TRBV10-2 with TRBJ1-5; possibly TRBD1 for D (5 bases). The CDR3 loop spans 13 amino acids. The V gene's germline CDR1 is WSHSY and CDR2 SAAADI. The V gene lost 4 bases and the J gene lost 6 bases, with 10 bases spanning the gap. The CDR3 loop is CASSGGVSQPQHF. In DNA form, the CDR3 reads TGCGCCAGCAGTGGGGGGGTGAGTCAGCCCCAGCATTTT.

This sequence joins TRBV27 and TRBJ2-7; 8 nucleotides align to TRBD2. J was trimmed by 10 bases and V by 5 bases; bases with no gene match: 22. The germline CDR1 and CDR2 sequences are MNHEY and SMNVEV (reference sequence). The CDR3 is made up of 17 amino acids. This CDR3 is CASSRSPGGSKLTQQYF. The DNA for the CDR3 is TGTGCCAGCAGTCGCTCCCCGGGGGGGAGCAAATTGACCCAACAGTACTTC.

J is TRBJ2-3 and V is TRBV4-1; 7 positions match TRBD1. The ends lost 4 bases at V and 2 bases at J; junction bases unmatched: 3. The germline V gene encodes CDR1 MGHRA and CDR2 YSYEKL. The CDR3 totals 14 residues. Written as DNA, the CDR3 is TGCGCCAGCAGCCGGGACAGATACACAGATACGCAGTATTTT. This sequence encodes CASSRDRYTDTQYF.

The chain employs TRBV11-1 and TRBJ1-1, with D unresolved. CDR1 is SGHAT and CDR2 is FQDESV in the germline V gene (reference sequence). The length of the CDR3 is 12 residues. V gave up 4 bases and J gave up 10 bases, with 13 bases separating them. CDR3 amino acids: CASSSDRVRAFF. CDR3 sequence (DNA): TGTGCCAGCAGCTCGGACCGGGTCAGAGCTTTCTTT.

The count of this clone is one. The CDR3 here is CASSLQGAGETQYF. The CDR3 nucleotides read TGTGCCAGCAGCTTACAGGGGGCAGGAGAGACCCAGTACTTC. This chain joins TRBV7-2 and TRBJ2-5; TRBD1 aligns across 8 bases. The CDR3 spans 14 residues. Germline lookup yields CDR1 SGHTA and CDR2 FQGNSA. V trimming: 2 bases; J trimming: 4 bases; junction bases outside the gene matches: 3.

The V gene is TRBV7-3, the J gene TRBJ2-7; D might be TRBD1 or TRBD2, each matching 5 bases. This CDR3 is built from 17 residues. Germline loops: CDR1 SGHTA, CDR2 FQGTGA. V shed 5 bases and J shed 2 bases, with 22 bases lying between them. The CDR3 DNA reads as TGTGCCAGCAGCCCCGGACCGGGACCGCCTAGAGCCTACGAGCAGTACTTC. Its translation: CASSPGPGPPRAYEQYF.

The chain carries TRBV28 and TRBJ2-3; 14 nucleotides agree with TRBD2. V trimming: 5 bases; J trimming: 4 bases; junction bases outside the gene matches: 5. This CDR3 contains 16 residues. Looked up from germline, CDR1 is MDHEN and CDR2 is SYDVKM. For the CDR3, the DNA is TGTGCCAGCAGTCAGGGACTAGCGGGAGTTGCAGATACGCAGTATTTT. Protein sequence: CASSQGLAGVADTQYF.

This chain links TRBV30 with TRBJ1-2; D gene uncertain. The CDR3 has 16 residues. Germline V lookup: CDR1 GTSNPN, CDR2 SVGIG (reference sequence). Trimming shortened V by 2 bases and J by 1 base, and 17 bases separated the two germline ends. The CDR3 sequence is CAWSRPPPGGNYGYTF. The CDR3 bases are TGTGCCTGGAGTCGTCCCCCCCCCGGTGGTAACTATGGCTACACCTTC.

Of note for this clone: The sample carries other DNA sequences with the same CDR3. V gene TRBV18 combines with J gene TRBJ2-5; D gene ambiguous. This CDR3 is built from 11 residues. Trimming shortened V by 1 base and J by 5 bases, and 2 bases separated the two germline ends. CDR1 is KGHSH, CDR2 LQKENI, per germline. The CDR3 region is CASSPQETQYF. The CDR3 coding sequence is TGTGCCAGCTCACCACAGGAGACCCAGTACTTC.

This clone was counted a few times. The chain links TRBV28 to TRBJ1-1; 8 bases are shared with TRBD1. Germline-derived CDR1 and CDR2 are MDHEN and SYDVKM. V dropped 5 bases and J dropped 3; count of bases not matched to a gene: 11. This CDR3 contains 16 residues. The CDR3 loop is CASSPGGAGADTEAFF. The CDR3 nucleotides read TGTGCCAGCAGTCCAGGGGGCGCTGGGGCGGACACTGAAGCTTTCTTT.

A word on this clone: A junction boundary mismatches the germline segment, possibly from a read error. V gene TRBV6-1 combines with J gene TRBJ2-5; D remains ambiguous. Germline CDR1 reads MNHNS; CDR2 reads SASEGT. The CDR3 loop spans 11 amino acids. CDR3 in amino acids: CASGDMETQYF. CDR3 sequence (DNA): TGTGCCAGCGGTGACATGGAGACCCAGTACTTC.

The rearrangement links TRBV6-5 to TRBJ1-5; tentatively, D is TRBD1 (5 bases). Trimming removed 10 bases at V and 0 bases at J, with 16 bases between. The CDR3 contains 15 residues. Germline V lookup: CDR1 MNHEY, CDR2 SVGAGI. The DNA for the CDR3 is TGTGCCACCAGAGGTAGGGGTTCTAGCAATCAGCCCCAGCATTTT. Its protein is CATRGRGSSNQPQHF.

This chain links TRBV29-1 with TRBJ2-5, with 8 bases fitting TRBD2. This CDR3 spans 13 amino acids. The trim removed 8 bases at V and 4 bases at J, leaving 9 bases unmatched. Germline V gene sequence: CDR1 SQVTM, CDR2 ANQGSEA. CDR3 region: CSTNGGGAETQYF. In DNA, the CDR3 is TGCAGCACTAACGGGGGGGGCGCAGAGACCCAGTACTTC.

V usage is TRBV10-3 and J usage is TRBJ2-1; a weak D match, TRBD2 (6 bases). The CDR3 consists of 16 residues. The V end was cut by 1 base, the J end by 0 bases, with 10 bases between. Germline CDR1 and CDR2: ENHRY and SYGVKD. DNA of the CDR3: TGTGCCATCAGTGAGTGGCAGCGGGTCTCCTACAATGAGCAGTTCTTC. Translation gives CAISEWQRVSYNEQFF.

The CDR3 is CASSLAGQTTGELFF. The CDR3 nucleotides are TGTGCCAGCAGCTTAGCTGGCCAAACCACCGGGGAGCTGTTTTTT. This chain connects TRBV7-9 to TRBJ2-2; no firm D call. The CDR3 has 15 amino acids. Trimming pared 0 bases from V and 4 bases from J, leaving 9 bases between. Germline CDR1 is SEHNR and CDR2 is FQNEAQ (reference sequence).

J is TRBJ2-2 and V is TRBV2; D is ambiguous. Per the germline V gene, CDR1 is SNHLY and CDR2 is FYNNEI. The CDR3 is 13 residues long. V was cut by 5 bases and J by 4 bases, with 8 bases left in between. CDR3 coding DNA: TGTGCCAGCAGTCGACTTCCCACCGGGGAGCTGTTTTTT. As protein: CASSRLPTGELFF.

The CDR3 reads CASRGRTASKPQYF. The CDR3 nucleotides read TGTGCCAGCAGGGGGAGGACGGCCTCAAAACCGCAGTATTTT. The chain is built from TRBV6-5 and TRBJ2-3, with D maybe TRBD2 (6 bases). Germline CDR1 MNHEY, CDR2 SVGAGI. The V and J ends lost 6 bases and 10 bases respectively, with 20 bases between them. The CDR3 is 14 amino acids.

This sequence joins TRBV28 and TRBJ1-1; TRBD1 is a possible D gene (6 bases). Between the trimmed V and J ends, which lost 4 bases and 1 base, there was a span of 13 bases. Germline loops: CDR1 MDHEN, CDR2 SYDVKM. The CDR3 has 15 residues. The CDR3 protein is CASSWGWGRNTEAFF. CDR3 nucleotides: TGTGCCAGCAGTTGGGGATGGGGGCGGAACACTGAAGCTTTCTTT.

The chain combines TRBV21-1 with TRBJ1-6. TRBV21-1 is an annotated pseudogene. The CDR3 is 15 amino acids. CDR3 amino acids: CASSKALESNSPLHF. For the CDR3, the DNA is TGTGCCAGCAGCAAAGCGCTGGAGAGCAATTCACCCCTCCACTTT.

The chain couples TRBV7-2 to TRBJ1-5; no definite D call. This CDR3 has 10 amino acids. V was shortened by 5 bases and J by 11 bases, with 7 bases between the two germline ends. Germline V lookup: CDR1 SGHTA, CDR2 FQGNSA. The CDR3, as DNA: TGTGCCAGCAGCCCCCAGGCCCAGCATTTT. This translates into CASSPQAQHF.

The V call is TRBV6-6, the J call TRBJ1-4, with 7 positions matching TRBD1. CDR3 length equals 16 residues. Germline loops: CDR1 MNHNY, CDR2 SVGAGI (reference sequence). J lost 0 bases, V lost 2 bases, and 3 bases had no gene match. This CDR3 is CASSYGTVATNEKLFF. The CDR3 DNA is TGTGCCAGCAGTTACGGGACAGTTGCAACTAATGAAAAACTGTTTTTT.

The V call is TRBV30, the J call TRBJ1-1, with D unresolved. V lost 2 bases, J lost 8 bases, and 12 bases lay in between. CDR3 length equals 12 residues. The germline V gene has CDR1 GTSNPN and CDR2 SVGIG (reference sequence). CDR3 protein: CAWSRNGKEAFF. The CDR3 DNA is TGTGCCTGGAGTCGGAATGGCAAAGAAGCTTTCTTT. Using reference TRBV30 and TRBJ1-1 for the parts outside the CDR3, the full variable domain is SQTIHQWPATLVQPVGSPLSLECTVEGTSNPNLYWYRQAAGRGLQLLFYSVGIGQISSEVPQNLSASRPQDRQFILSSKKLLLSDSGFYLCAWSRNGKEAFFGQGTRLTVV.

The CDR3 here is CASSWGSKAFYEQYF. Here the CDR3 DNA reads TGTGCCAGCAGTTGGGGATCGAAGGCCTTCTACGAGCAGTACTTC. The gene calls are TRBV28 and TRBJ2-7; unclear D gene. The CDR3 is 15 amino acids. The ends were cut back, 4 bases at V and 3 bases at J, with 16 bases in the middle. Germline V gene sequence: CDR1 MDHEN, CDR2 SYDVKM.

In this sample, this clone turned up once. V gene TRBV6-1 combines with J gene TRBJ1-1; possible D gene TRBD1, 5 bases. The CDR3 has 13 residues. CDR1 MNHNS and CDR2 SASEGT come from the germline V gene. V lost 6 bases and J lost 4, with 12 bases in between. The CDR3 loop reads CASRPGPGTEAFF. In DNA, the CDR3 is TGTGCCAGCAGGCCAGGGCCAGGCACTGAAGCTTTCTTT.

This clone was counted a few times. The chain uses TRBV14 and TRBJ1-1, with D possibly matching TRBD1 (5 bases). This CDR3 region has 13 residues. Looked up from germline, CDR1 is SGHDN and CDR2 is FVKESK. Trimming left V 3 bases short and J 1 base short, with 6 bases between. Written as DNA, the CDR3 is TGTGCCAGCAGCCAGCAGGGGAACACTGAAGCTTTCTTT. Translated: CASSQQGNTEAFF.

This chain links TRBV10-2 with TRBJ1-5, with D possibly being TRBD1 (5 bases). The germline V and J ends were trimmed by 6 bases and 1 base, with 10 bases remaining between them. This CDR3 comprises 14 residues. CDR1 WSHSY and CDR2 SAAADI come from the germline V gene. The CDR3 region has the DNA TGCGCCAGCAGAATGGGGGGGAGCAATCAGCCCCAGCATTTT. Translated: CASRMGGSNQPQHF.

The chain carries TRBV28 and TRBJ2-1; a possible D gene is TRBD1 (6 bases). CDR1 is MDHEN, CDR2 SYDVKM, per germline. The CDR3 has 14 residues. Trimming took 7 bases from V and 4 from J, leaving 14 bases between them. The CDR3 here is CASTMTGPYNEQFF. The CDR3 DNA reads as TGTGCCAGCACCATGACAGGACCTTACAATGAGCAGTTCTTC.